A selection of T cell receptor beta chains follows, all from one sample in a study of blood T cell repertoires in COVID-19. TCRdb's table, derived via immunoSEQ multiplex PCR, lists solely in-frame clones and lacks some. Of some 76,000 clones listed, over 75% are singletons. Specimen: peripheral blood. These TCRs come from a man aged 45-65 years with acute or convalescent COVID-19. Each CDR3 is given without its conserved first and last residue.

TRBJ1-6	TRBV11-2	ASSWQVNSPLH
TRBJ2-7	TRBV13	ASRRGQETYEQY
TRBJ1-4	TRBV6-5	ASSRDSPTNEKLF
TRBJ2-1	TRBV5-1	ASSFSGGSSYNEQF
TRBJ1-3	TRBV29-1	SGKQSSGNTIY
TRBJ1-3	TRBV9	ASSVESNSGNTIY
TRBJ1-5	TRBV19	ASSGQGSQPQH
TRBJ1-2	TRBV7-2	ASSIHARPTANYGYT
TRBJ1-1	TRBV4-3	ASSQDSLGLEAF
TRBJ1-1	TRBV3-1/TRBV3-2	ASSRGLANTEAF
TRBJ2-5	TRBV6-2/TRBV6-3	ASSTSGGETQY
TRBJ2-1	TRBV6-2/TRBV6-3	ASSYSGGVYNEQF
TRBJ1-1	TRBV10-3	AIRGDSTVNTEAF
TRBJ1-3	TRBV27	ASRGEGRGNTIY
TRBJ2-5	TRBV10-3	AIRPGGGETQY
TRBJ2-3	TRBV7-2	ASSLSGHSTDTQY
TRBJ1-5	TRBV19	ASEGEYSNQPQH
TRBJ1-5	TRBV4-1	ASSREAQEKQPQH
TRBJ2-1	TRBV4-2	ASSQSGSYNEQF
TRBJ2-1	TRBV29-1	SVEVPRGSYNEQF
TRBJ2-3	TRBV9	ASSPYWGEGTDTQY
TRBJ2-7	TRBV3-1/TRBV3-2	ASSQGQGVYYEQY
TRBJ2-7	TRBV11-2	ASSLVAGGLGEQY
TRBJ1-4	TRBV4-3	ASSQDQGRNEKLF
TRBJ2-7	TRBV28	ASSPPAGGHYEQY
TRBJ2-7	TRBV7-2	ASSLAGGHYEQY
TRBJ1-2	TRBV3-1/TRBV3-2	ASSQGTHLGYT
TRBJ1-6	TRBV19	ASSFHRVVNSPLH
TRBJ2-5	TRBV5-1	ASSLEAVNFQETQY
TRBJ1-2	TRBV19	ASTSGGVVNYGYT
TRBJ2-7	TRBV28	ASRETGSYEQY
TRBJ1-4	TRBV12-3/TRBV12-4	ASSLMKGKGLF
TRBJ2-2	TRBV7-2	ASSPETGGTGELF
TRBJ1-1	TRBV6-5	ASSSTGNTEAF
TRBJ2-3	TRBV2	ASKVGQGADTQY
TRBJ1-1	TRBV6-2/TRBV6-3	ASSRDAQGTEAF
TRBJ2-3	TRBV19	ASSMAGGTDTQY
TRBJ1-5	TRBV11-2	ASSLGQGYNQPQH
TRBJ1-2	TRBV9	ASSHRDVSRGYT
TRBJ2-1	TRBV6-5	ASSYSPLPGDEQF
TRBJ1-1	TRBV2	ASRVVAGLNTEAF
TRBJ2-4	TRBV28	ASHNWRGNIQY
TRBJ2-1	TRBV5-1	ASSVTGTSGAYNEQF
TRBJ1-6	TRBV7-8	ASSWDRVGTSPLH
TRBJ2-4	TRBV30	AWDRDRGSIQY
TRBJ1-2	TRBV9	ASSVDRSASYGYT
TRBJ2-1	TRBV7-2	ASSSSTSPKAYEQF
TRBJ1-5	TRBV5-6	ASSFGGQPQH
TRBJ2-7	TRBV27	ASSLKRDRHEQY
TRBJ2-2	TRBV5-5	ASSLQGAWTGELF
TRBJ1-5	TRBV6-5	ASSSMQGDNQPQH
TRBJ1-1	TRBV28	ASSSASRQSQAF
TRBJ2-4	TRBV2	ASSDSEAKNIQY
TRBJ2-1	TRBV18	ASSPSAATNNEQF